The rows below give T cell receptor beta chains drawn from one sample of a study of cytomegalovirus exposure and HLA in healthy donors. Assay used: immunoSEQ multiplex PCR; TCRdb lists only in-frame clones, some missing. The table lists 170,000 or so clones. The sequenced sample consisted of PBMCs. The receptors were gathered from a young man in good health and CMV-seronegative. CDR3s leave out the opening cysteine and the closing phenylalanine or tryptophan. Fields, in order: J gene, V gene, CDR3 length, CDR3 protein.

TRBJ2-2 TRBV11-3 12 ASATGRDTGELF
TRBJ1-2 TRBV5-8 12 ASSGTPDFYGYT
TRBJ1-3 TRBV11-2 12 ASSHIVPGNTIY
TRBJ1-4 TRBV19 14 ASDDRGDWSNEKLF
TRBJ2-2 TRBV5-1 14 ASSQGLAGNTGELF
TRBJ2-7 TRBV18 12 ASSNNRGAYEQY
TRBJ1-2 TRBV7-3 11 ASSPDKNYGYT
TRBJ2-1 TRBV19 14 ASSSTGRNSYNEQF
TRBJ1-1 TRBV27 14 ASSFRRSTRVREAF
TRBJ1-6 TRBV29-1 11 SVQGPSNSPLH
TRBJ2-6 TRBV5-5 15 ASSDYRDRTGANVLT
TRBJ2-1 TRBV28 12 ASAPSGQYNEQF
TRBJ1-2 TRBV30 12 AWSKRANNYGYT
TRBJ1-1 TRBV7-2 14 ASSPGTSLDHPEAF
TRBJ2-1 TRBV30 10 AWSRGYNEQF
TRBJ2-3 TRBV6-6 12 ASSWTGSGDTQY
TRBJ2-4 TRBV2 13 ASRTQGASKNIQY
TRBJ2-7 TRBV10-3 14 AISESPSGSLDEQY
TRBJ2-1 TRBV25-1 13 ASQRGGRPYNEQF
TRBJ2-2 TRBV7-6 14 ASSLGTGGNTGELF
TRBJ1-1 TRBV27 9 ASSGEGGAF
TRBJ2-7 TRBV5-1 15 ASSRLPTGAGAYEQY
TRBJ2-7 TRBV5-1 9 ASNTDYEQY
TRBJ1-1 TRBV9 12 ASSVNKKNTEAF
TRBJ2-7 TRBV7-9 13 ASSRLGDRTYEQY
TRBJ2-5 TRBV30 13 AWRPGLAGQETQY
TRBJ2-1 TRBV5-8 16 ASSLEAGRGSSYNEQF
TRBJ2-1 TRBV7-2 17 ASSLGRLAGVPLYNEQF
TRBJ1-2 TRBV14 13 ASSQVAGGGYGYT
TRBJ1-3 TRBV19 17 ASSMRRSPGDTSGNTIY
TRBJ2-1 TRBV30 12 AWGTGGSYNEQF
TRBJ1-4 TRBV5-1 19 ASSLAGFVGTGARANEKLF
NA TRBV30 13 AWSAWTGIRNEQY
TRBJ1-6 TRBV4-3 12 ASSQAGDNSPLH
TRBJ1-5 TRBV5-4 13 ASRKRGDSNQPQH
TRBJ2-4 TRBV30 10 AWSERGDIQY
TRBJ1-2 TRBV11-3 10 ASSLGSGGYT
TRBJ2-5 TRBV2 11 ASRGTGVETQY
TRBJ2-2 TRBV19 11 ASSIGSTGELF
TRBJ2-1 TRBV7-9 13 ASSLRHLGYNEQF
TRBJ2-1 TRBV9 12 ASSVGGQYNEQF
TRBJ2-2 TRBV18 12 ASRPQGNTGELF
TRBJ1-1 TRBV6-5 11 ASSYNKNTEAF
TRBJ2-1 TRBV2 12 ASSDIGQYNEQF
TRBJ1-5 TRBV6-1 11 ASTLDRGQPQH